Included here is one TCR beta chain sequence, with context. Its antigen remains undetermined. No much larger clone is present one base from it, and per-base qualities are unavailable. This entry comes from a study of cytotoxic CD8 clonotypes in ibrutinib-treated CLL (TCRdb year 2021). Study-level background: The cohort was composed of under 12 relapsed/refractory and roughly 16 treatment-naive patients; IGHV unmutated status was identified in about 17 patients. Responses were partial in approximately 24 patients and complete in 2; after median about 5.5 years follow-up, 14 stayed in remission and some twelve progressed. Response samples were obtained after a median of approximately twelve months of treatment, with a range of roughly 6 to 40 months. An average of around 260,000 productive templates and approximately 90,000 productive rearrangements was obtained per sample. Of the 90 or so participants in the trial, roughly 26 had longitudinal samples available. Cryopreserved peripheral blood mononuclear cells were collected before treatment, at response, and at either disease progression or sustained remission. Every remission and progressive disease sample was obtained while ibrutinib was still being received by the patients. The full study reports these points: Sustained-remission and progressing patients did not have matched sampling times, and lymph node repertoires were not examined. Public clonotypes were rare and either shrank or stayed stable during treatment, and the rise in clonality at ibrutinib response reflected expansion of private clonotypes. At baseline, clonality was higher than in age-matched healthy donors and showed a strong correlation with circulating CD8+ T-cell counts. Clonality rose at ibrutinib response, remained stable during sustained remission, and dropped back toward baseline at progression.

The goal of deep resolution MiSeq sequencing was a depth between 1 in 1 million and 1 in 200,000 T cells, and coverage averaged 10x per clonotype. The immunoSEQ hsTCRB Kit was used to generate TCR beta libraries. In the authors' own workflow: The data were analyzed with ImmunoSEQ Analyzer and ImmunoSEQ Data Assistant, and V, D and J gene assignments followed IMGT definitions. Clonality, which ranges from 0 to 1, was calculated as one minus the normalized Shannon entropy of productive rearrangement frequencies. Only overrepresented clonotypes making up at least 0.05% of each patient's repertoire were included in the public clonotype analysis. Fewer than 15 repertoires from age-matched healthy donors, obtained from immuneACCESS, served as clonality controls. TCRdb carries this immuneACCESS record with in-frame sequences only. Its versions omit some clonotypes, under half of them owing to an unresolved V gene in the studies checked, with the rest unexplained. The V and J calls and clone size were taken over from that table, and D and trimming were inferred from the DNA. Within this sample are about 27,000 clones, with about 70% of them counted one time only. Around 55% of the sample belongs to the ten largest clones.

Trimming takes 5 bases from V and 4 bases from J, and the germline ends sit 11 bases apart. CDR1 and CDR2, per the germline V gene, are SGHTA and FQGNSA. Measured from the cysteine to the phenylalanine, the CDR3 is 14 residues long. CDR3 DNA is the only sequence kept; it has 42 bases, read in frame from the first base. The label giving this sample's time point can be read as: roughly 23 months on ibrutinib. Roughly 2.2 micrograms of genomic DNA were extracted from cryopreserved PBMCs for TCR beta library preparation. High-throughput TCR beta sequencing was performed on longitudinal blood samples from CLL patients receiving ibrutinib monotherapy. Patients were enrolled in a phase 2 open-label single-center ibrutinib monotherapy trial.

Sequencing used PBMCs, obtained after 24 months of ibrutinib treatment. The TCR originated in a human donor with chronic lymphocytic leukemia. The chain was built from TRBV7-2 and TRBJ1-4, with a tentative D gene TRBD1 over 5 matching bases. Read as DNA, the sequence is TGTGCCAGCAGCCCAGGGTTCCATAATGAAAAACTGTTTTTT. This sequence encodes CASSPGFHNEKLFF.